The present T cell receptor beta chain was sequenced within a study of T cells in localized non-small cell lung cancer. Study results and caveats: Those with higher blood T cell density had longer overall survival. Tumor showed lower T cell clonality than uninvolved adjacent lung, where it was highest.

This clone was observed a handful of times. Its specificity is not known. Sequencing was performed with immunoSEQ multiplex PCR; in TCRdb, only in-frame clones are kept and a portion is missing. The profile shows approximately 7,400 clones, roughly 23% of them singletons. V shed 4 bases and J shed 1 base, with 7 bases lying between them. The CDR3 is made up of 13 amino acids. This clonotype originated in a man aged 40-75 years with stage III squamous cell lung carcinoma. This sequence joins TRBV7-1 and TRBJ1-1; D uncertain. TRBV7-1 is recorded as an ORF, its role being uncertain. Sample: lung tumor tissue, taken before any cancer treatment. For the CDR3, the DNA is TGTGCCAGCAGCTTAGCCAGGAACACTGAAGCTTTCTTT. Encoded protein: CASSLARNTEAFF.